This paragraph covers one TCR beta chain sequence. This specimen belongs to a study of blood T cell repertoires in COVID-19. At the level of the study: Material from acute and convalescent COVID-19 was sourced from the United States, Italy and Spain. Sources were T cells, B-cell-depleted T cells, or PBMCs; the material itself was cDNA or gDNA.

Germline CDR1 and CDR2: SGHKS and YYEKEE (reference sequence). The CDR3 covers 13 residues. V was cut by 0 bases and J by 8 bases, with 11 bases left in between. In the authors' methods: Amplification from reference gene primers served as the basis for estimated nucleated cell counts. Assay: immunoSEQ multiplex PCR; the TCRdb copy retains only in-frame clones and omits some. Clone size and V and J calls were adopted from that table, with D and trimming inferred from the DNA. This sample has roughly 36,000 clones, with about 87% found just once. The sequenced sample was peripheral blood. This chain joins TRBV5-5 and TRBJ1-2; maybe TRBD1 (5 bases). This TCR came from a man aged 45-60 years with active or convalescent COVID-19. This CDR3 reads CASSLGQGSGYTF. DNA of the CDR3: TGTGCCAGCAGCTTGGGCCAGGGCTCGGGCTACACCTTC.